This T cell receptor (beta chain) appears in the sequencing data of a study of T cell repertoires in cytomegalovirus infection. In the study overall: Indications came from public TCR beta signatures; they pointed to CMV infection and to a matching HLA type.

In the case of this clonotype: Antigen unknown.

A single record per CDR3 protein comes from TCRdb applying MiXCR to the reads. Here the sample spans 200,000 or so distinct CDR3 sequences, less than 50% being singletons. The clonotype comes from a human donor in good health (CMV status not recorded). Some clones in this sample may be carry-over from other donors' samples. Sample: CD8+ T cells from cultured PBMCs, taken from culture after CMV antigen stimulation.

The CDR3 nucleotides read TGTGCCAGCAGCTTGGCAGACAGGGGGCTTGGCGGGGAGCTGTTTTTT. Protein sequence: CASSLADRGLGGELFF. The chain links TRBV5-4 to TRBJ2-2; 10 bases are shared with TRBD1. The V gene end was trimmed by 0 bases and the J gene end by 7 bases; junction bases not matched to a gene: 6. CDR3 length: 16 amino acids. Germline loops: CDR1 SGHNT, CDR2 YYREEE (reference sequence).